The next 24 T cell receptor beta chains were all read from a single sample in a study of blood T cell repertoires in COVID-19. Generated by immunoSEQ multiplex PCR, the TCRdb table keeps only in-frame clones and is missing some. The table records a few hundred thousand clones, approximately 77% of them present only once. The sample comprised peripheral blood. The source is a woman aged 18-35 years with acute or convalescent COVID-19.

This clone showed up just once. V usage is TRBV9 and J usage is TRBJ2-2; a possible D gene is TRBD2 (6 bases). Germline CDR1 SGDLS, CDR2 YYNGEE. CDR3 length equals 17 residues. Between the trimmed V and J ends, which lost 3 bases and 2 bases, there was a span of 17 bases. The CDR3 nucleotides read TGTGCCAGCAGCGGACGCGCTAGCGACACAAACACCGGGGAGCTGTTTTTT. Translated, it gives CASSGRASDTNTGELFF.

This clone was found a few times. The chain combines TRBV27 with TRBJ1-6; the D is unclear. V was shortened by 6 bases and J by 0 bases, with 15 bases between the two germline ends. Germline CDR1 MNHEY, CDR2 SMNVEV (reference sequence). The CDR3 totals 17 residues. CDR3 sequence reads: CASSRAPVSSYNSPLHF. The CDR3 bases are TGTGCCAGCAGCCGAGCCCCCGTGAGCTCCTATAATTCACCCCTCCACTTT.

The V and J genes are TRBV15 and TRBJ2-1, with 10 bases identical to TRBD2. Per the germline V gene, CDR1 is LNHNV and CDR2 is YYDKDF (reference sequence). The junction had 4 bases not matched to a gene; V was cut back by 1 base and J by 7 bases. CDR3 length: 15 residues. The CDR3 here is CATSRGLAGRNEQFF. The CDR3, as DNA: TGTGCCACCAGCAGAGGACTAGCGGGTAGGAATGAGCAGTTCTTC.

This clone was seen just once. The V and J genes are TRBV6-2 or TRBV6-3 and TRBJ1-1; 7 nucleotides line up with TRBD1. Trimming at V came to 6 bases and at J to 4 bases, leaving 14 bases not matched to a gene. The CDR3 spans 16 residues. The germline V gene has CDR1 MNHEY and CDR2 SVGEGT. This CDR3 is CASSPRQGGGSTEAFF. The CDR3 DNA is TGTGCCAGCAGCCCTAGACAGGGTGGAGGGAGCACTGAAGCTTTCTTT.

The chain combines TRBV4-3 with TRBJ2-7; a weak D match, TRBD1 (6 bases). V lost 0 bases and J 2 bases, leaving 14 bases between the germline ends. The length of the CDR3 is 16 residues. CDR1 LGHNA and CDR2 YSLEER come from the germline V gene. In DNA, the CDR3 is TGCGCCAGCAGCCAAGATTCCGGGACACAAGCCTACGAGCAGTACTTC. Translated: CASSQDSGTQAYEQYF.

The V gene is TRBV5-4, the J gene TRBJ1-1, with D perhaps matching TRBD1 (6 bases). The CDR3 consists of 13 residues. Trimming removed 2 bases at V and 12 bases at J, with 17 bases between. Germline V gene data show CDR1 as SGHNT and CDR2 as YYREEE (reference sequence). Written as DNA, the CDR3 is TGTGCCAGCAGCTTAGACGAGACAGGCCGTACTTTCTTT. This gives the protein CASSLDETGRTFF.

This clone has more than one count but fewer than ten. The V and J genes are TRBV6-1 and TRBJ2-1, with TRBD2 identical over 8 bases. The J segment lost 4 bases and the V segment lost 4 bases, leaving 9 bases of the junction unmatched. Germline-derived CDR1 and CDR2 are MNHNS and SASEGT. CDR3 size: 16 residues. CDR3 bases: TGTGCCAGCAGTGTCTCGGGAGGGACACAGTACAATGAGCAGTTCTTC. This encodes CASSVSGGTQYNEQFF.

This clone occurred a few times. The chain uses TRBV14 and TRBJ2-7; D may be TRBD1 (5 bases). The CDR3 length is 15 residues. Germline values: CDR1 SGHDN, CDR2 FVKESK. V was cut by 2 bases and J by 4 bases, with 15 bases left in between. CDR3 loop: CASSQYVLQDYEQYF. The CDR3, as DNA: TGTGCCAGCAGCCAATATGTTCTACAGGATTACGAGCAGTACTTC.

The chain combines TRBV5-1 with TRBJ2-7; 13 bases map to TRBD2. CDR3 length: 15 residues. The ends lost 3 bases at V and 4 bases at J; junction bases unmatched: 4. CDR1 is SGHRS and CDR2 is YFSETQ in the germline V gene. The CDR3 sequence is CASSWTSGRAYEQYF. CDR3 nucleotide sequence: TGCGCCAGCAGCTGGACTAGCGGGAGAGCGTACGAGCAGTACTTC.

V usage is TRBV18 and J usage is TRBJ2-6; the match to TRBD2 covers 10 bases. The CDR3 is 19 amino acids. J lost 1 base, V lost 5 bases, and 11 bases had no gene match. The V gene's germline CDR1 is KGHSH and CDR2 LQKENI. The chain's CDR3 is CASSTFAGTSESGANVLTF. CDR3 sequence (DNA): TGTGCCAGCTCAACATTTGCCGGGACTAGCGAGTCTGGGGCCAACGTCCTGACTTTC.

The V call is TRBV4-2, the J call TRBJ1-1, with 7 positions matching TRBD1. The CDR3 is 19 residues long. Trimming cost V 0 bases and J 1 base; bases outside gene matches: 14. Germline lookup yields CDR1 LGHNA and CDR2 YNFKEQ. The CDR3 spells CASSQDIIEWTGRNTEAFF. The CDR3 coding sequence is TGTGCCAGCAGCCAAGATATAATTGAGTGGACAGGACGGAACACTGAAGCTTTCTTT.

The chain joins TRBV30 to TRBJ2-1, with 9 nucleotides matching TRBD2. CDR1 and CDR2 from the germline V gene are GTSNPN and SVGIG (reference sequence). V shed 1 base, J shed 6 bases, and the junction held 13 bases outside the gene matches. The length of the CDR3 is 17 residues. The CDR3 loop is CAWSAVSPLAGANEQFF. In DNA form, the CDR3 reads TGTGCCTGGAGTGCCGTTTCTCCGTTAGCGGGAGCCAATGAGCAGTTCTTC.

In its sample, this clone was seen a few times. The rearrangement links TRBV30 to TRBJ1-1, with a weak D call TRBD1 (6 bases). Trimming removed 5 bases from V and 1 base from J, with 11 bases in between. This CDR3 comprises 13 residues. CDR1 is GTSNPN, CDR2 SVGIG, per germline (reference sequence). The CDR3 loop reads CAWGTFGNTEAFF. CDR3 nucleotides: TGTGCCTGGGGGACATTTGGGAACACTGAAGCTTTCTTT.

This clone was counted a single time. The genes are TRBV18 and TRBJ2-3; 8 bases line up with TRBD1. Trimming at V came to 3 bases and at J to 2 bases, leaving 7 bases not matched to a gene. Germline loops: CDR1 KGHSH, CDR2 LQKENI. The CDR3 runs to 16 residues. For the CDR3, the DNA is TGTGCCAGCTCACCCGAGGACAGGGCGCTCACAGATACGCAGTATTTT. Its translation: CASSPEDRALTDTQYF.

The CDR3 protein is CASSVGGLQPYEQYF. The CDR3 coding sequence is TGTGCCAGCAGCGTTGGGGGACTGCAACCCTACGAGCAGTACTTC. The chain carries TRBV2 and TRBJ2-7; D is possibly TRBD2 (6 bases). V was clipped by 6 bases and J by 2 bases, with 17 bases between them. The CDR3 has 15 amino acids. Germline CDR1 and CDR2: SNHLY and FYNNEI.

This chain uses TRBV2 with TRBJ2-5; D is possibly TRBD1 (5 bases). The CDR3 has 15 amino acids. V dropped 4 bases and J dropped 2 bases, with 14 bases sitting between them. Germline V gene sequence: CDR1 SNHLY, CDR2 FYNNEI. The CDR3 DNA reads as TGTGCCAGCAGTGGAGGTACAGGCCGGCAAGAGACCCAGTACTTC. Translating gives CASSGGTGRQETQYF.

This rearrangement joins TRBV29-1 to TRBJ2-1, with D perhaps TRBD2 (5 bases). V shed 8 bases and J shed 2 bases, with 13 bases lying between them. Germline values: CDR1 SQVTM, CDR2 ANQGSEA. The length of the CDR3 is 13 residues. CDR3: CSLSGGAYNEQFF. The CDR3 DNA is TGCAGCCTCAGCGGTGGGGCCTACAATGAGCAGTTCTTC.

The V gene is TRBV30, the J gene TRBJ2-3, with TRBD2 identical over 11 bases. Trimming took 8 bases from V and 4 from J; bases not matched to a gene: 8. From germline, CDR1 is GTSNPN and CDR2 SVGIG (reference sequence). The CDR3 loop spans 14 amino acids. CDR3 sequence reads: CARTSGSVPDTQYF. The CDR3 DNA reads as TGTGCCCGAACTAGCGGGAGTGTCCCAGATACGCAGTATTTT.

The chain joins TRBV5-5 to TRBJ2-1, with a possible D match to TRBD2 (5 bases). The CDR3 is 14 amino acids. V was trimmed by 0 bases and J by 5 bases, leaving 9 bases between them. The germline V gene encodes CDR1 SGHKS and CDR2 YYEKEE (reference sequence). CDR3 protein: CASSLADYDNEQFF. For the CDR3, the DNA is TGTGCCAGCAGCTTGGCAGACTATGACAATGAGCAGTTCTTC.

The chain employs TRBV11-2 and TRBJ2-2; D possibly corresponds to TRBD2 (5 bases). Looked up from germline, CDR1 is SGHAT and CDR2 is FQNNGV. The CDR3 extends over 16 amino acids. V lost 1 base, J lost 2 bases, and 11 bases lay in between. The CDR3 DNA reads as TGTGCCAGCAGCTTAGTAGGTCTAGCCAACACCGGGGAGCTGTTTTTT. Translation gives CASSLVGLANTGELFF.

The V and J genes are TRBV5-6 and TRBJ2-3, with 10 bases lining up with TRBD1. The CDR3 totals 18 residues. Germline V gene sequence: CDR1 SGHDT, CDR2 YYEEEE. The V and J ends lost 4 bases and 1 base, in that order; junction bases with no gene match: 12. The CDR3 protein is CASSRTWDRGLGTDTQYF. The DNA for the CDR3 is TGTGCCAGCAGCCGTACGTGGGACAGGGGACTTGGCACAGATACGCAGTATTTT.

The chain has TRBV4-3 and TRBJ2-3; 8 bases are shared with TRBD1. The CDR3 sequence is 14 residues long. Germline trimming cut 1 base from V and 3 bases from J; bases unmatched to any gene: 0. From germline, CDR1 is LGHNA and CDR2 YSLEER. CDR3 DNA: TGCGCCAGCAGCCAAGGGACAGGGACAGATACGCAGTATTTT. This gives the protein CASSQGTGTDTQYF.

The rearrangement links TRBV6-2 or TRBV6-3 to TRBJ2-4, with TRBD2 as a possible D gene (6 bases). V gave up 6 bases and J gave up 0 bases, with 12 bases separating them. There are 15 residues in the CDR3. Per germline, CDR1 MNHEY and CDR2 SVGEGT. The CDR3 loop is CASSRRELAKNIQYF. The CDR3 bases are TGTGCCAGCAGCCGCCGGGAGCTAGCCAAAAACATTCAGTACTTC.

The V and J genes are TRBV15 and TRBJ2-1; D possibly corresponds to TRBD2 (5 bases). CDR1 is LNHNV and CDR2 is YYDKDF in the germline V gene (reference sequence). The CDR3 extends over 18 amino acids. V shed 3 bases and J shed 0 bases, with 18 bases lying between them. CDR3 sequence reads: CATSSEGNLGSSYNEQFF. The CDR3 coding sequence is TGTGCCACCAGCAGTGAAGGGAATCTAGGGAGCTCCTACAATGAGCAGTTCTTC.